This TCR beta chain was recovered during a study of control samples from healthy donors and cancer patients. From germline, CDR1 is MNHEY and CDR2 SVGEGT. The CDR3 totals 13 residues. The ends lost 7 bases at V and 8 bases at J; junction bases unmatched: 7. Clones were read by immunoSEQ multiplex PCR, and TCRdb kept only the in-frame ones, dropping some. The sample lists 150,000 to 200,000 clones, around 89% occurring once. The clonotype comes from a woman in her forties or fifties in good health. Material for sequencing was blood. V is TRBV6-2 or TRBV6-3 and J is TRBJ1-2; TRBD1 matches at 10 bases. CDR3 residues: CASTPGQGIGYTF. DNA of the CDR3: TGTGCCAGCACCCCGGGACAGGGGATCGGCTACACCTTC.